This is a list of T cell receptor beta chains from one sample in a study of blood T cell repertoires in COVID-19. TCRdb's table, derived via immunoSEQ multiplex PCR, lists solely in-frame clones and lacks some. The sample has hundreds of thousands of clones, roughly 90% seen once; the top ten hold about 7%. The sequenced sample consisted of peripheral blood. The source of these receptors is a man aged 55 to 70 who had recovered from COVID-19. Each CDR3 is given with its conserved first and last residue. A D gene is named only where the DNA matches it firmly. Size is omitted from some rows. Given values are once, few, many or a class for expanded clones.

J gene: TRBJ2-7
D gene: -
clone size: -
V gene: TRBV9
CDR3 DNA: TGTGCCAGCAGCGTAGATCCAGGTGGGGGGTACGAGCAGTACTTC
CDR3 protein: CASSVDPGGGYEQYF

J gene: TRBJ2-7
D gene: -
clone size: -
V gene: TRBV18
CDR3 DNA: TGTGCCAGCTCACCCCGTGACAGGTCCTACGAGCAGTACTTC
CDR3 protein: CASSPRDRSYEQYF

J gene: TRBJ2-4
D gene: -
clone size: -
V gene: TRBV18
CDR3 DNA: TGTGCCAGCTCACCGCCGGGAGCCAAAAACATTCAGTACTTC
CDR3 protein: CASSPPGAKNIQYF

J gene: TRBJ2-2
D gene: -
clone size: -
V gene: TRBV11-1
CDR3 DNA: TGTGCCAGCAGCTTCCCGACAGTAAACACCGGGGAGCTGTTTTTT
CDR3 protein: CASSFPTVNTGELFF

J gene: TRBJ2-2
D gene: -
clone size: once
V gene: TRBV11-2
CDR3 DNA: TGTGCCAGCAGCCAGGGGTCGGGCACCGGGGAGCTGTTTTTT
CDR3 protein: CASSQGSGTGELFF

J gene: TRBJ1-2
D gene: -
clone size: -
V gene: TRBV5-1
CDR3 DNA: TGCGCCAGCAGCCTGAACGGGGACATTAACTATGGCTACACCTTC
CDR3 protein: CASSLNGDINYGYTF

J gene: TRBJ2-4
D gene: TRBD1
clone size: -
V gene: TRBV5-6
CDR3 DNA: TGTGCCAGCAGGGGACAGGGGCCCATTCAGTACTTC
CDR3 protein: CASRGQGPIQYF

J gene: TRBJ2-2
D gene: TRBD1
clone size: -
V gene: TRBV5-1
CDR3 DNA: TGCGCCAGCAGCTTGGGACAGGGTAGCACCGGGGAGCTGTTTTTT
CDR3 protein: CASSLGQGSTGELFF

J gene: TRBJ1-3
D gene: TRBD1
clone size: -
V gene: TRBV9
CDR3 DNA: TGTGCCAGCAGCTCGACAGGGGGCTCTGGAAACACCATATATTTT
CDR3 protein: CASSSTGGSGNTIYF

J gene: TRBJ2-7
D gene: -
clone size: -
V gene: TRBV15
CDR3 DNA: TGTGCCACCAGCAGAGGTAGGGGTTTGACCGAGCAGTACTTC
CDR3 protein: CATSRGRGLTEQYF

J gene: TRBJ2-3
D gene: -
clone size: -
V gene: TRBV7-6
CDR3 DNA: TGTGCCAGCAGGGACCCGGGGGGCCACACAGATACGCAGTATTTT
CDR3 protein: CASRDPGGHTDTQYF

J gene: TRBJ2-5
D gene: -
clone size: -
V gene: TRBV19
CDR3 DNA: TGTGCCAGTAGTACGGGAGAGACCCAGTACTTC
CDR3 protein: CASSTGETQYF

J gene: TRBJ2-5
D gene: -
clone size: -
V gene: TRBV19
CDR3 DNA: TGTGCCAGTAGTTCGAGCGGAGGGGAGACCCAGTACTTC
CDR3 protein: CASSSSGGETQYF

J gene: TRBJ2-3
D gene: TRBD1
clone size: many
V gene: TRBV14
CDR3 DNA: TGTGCCAGCAGCCATTACACAGGGGAGCATACGCAGTATTTT
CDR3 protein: CASSHYTGEHTQYF

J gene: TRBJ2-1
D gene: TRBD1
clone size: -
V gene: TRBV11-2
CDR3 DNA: TGTGCCAGCAGCTTGGGCCGACAGGGGGCCAGGCAGTTCTTC
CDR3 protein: CASSLGRQGARQFF

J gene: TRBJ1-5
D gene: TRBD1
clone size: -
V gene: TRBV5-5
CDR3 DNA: TGTGCCAGCAGCTGGACAGGGAGCAATCAGCCCCAGCATTTT
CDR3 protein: CASSWTGSNQPQHF

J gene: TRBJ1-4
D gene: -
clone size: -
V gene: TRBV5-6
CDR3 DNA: TGTGCCAGCAGCTCCGCAGGGGCGTTGTCTAATGAAAAACTGTTTTTT
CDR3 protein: CASSSAGALSNEKLFF

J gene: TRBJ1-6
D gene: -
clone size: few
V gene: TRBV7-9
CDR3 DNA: TGTGCCAGCAGCGACTGGACAGCGTATAATTCACCCCTCCACTTT
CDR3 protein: CASSDWTAYNSPLHF

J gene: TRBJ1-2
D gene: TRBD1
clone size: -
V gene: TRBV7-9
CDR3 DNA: TGTGCCAGCAGCCCGACAGGGAACTATGGCTACACCTTC
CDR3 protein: CASSPTGNYGYTF

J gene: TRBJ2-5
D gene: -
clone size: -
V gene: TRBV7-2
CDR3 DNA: TGTGCCAGCAGCCTGGACACACGCCACGAGACCCAGTACTTC
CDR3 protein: CASSLDTRHETQYF

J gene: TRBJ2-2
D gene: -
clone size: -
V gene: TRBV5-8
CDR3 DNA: TGTGCCAGCAGCTTGGGGCAGGGCATTACTGGGGAGCTGTTTTTT
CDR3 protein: CASSLGQGITGELFF

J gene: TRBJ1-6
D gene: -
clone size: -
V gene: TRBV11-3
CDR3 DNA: TGTGCCAGCAGCCCAAGACAGAATTCACCCCTCCACTTT
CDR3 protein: CASSPRQNSPLHF

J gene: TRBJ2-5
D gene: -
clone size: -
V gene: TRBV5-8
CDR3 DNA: TGTGCCAGCAGCTCAAGGGGGGAGACCCAGTACTTC
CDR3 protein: CASSSRGETQYF

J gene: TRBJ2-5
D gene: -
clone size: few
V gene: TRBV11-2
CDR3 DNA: TGTGCCAGCAGCCACCCTAGCGTTAAAGAGACCCAGTACTTC
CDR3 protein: CASSHPSVKETQYF

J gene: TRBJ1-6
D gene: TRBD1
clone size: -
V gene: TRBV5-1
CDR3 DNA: TGCGCCAGCAGCTTGGTCCGGACAGGGATATCACCCCTCCACTTT
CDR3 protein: CASSLVRTGISPLHF

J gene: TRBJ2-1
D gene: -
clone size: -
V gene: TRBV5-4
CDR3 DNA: TGTGCCAGCAGCTTGGGAGTCGACAATGAGCAGTTCTTC
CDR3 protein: CASSLGVDNEQFF

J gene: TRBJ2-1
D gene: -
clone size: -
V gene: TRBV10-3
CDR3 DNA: TGTGCCATCAGTCCCGACAGGAGCTCCTACAATGAGCAGTTCTTC
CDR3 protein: CAISPDRSSYNEQFF

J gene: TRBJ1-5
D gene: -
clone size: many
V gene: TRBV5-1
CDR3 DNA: TGCGCCAGCAGCTCCTTCCTGGGCCAGCCCCAGCATTTT
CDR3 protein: CASSSFLGQPQHF

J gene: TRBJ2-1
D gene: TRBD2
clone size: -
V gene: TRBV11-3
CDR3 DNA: TGTGCCAGCAGCCCAAGACCTTCCGGGACTAGGGACCTTGAGCAGTTCTTC
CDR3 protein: CASSPRPSGTRDLEQFF

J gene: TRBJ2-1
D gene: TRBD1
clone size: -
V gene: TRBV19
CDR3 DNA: TGTGCCACTTTGGACAGGGGCTACTACAATGAGCAGTTCTTC
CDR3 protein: CATLDRGYYNEQFF

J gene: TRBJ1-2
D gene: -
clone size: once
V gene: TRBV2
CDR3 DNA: TGTGCCAGCAGTGTTGCGGGGGCAGACCTTAACTATGGCTACACCTTC
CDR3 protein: CASSVAGADLNYGYTF

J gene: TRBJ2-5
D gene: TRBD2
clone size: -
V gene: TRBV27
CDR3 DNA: TGTGCCAGCAGTTTGGTTAGCGGGGGGGCCGCTCAGTACTTC
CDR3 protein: CASSLVSGGAAQYF

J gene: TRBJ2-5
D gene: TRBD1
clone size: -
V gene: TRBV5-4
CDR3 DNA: TGTGCCAGCAGCTTGTTCGACAGGGTCGAGACCCAGTACTTC
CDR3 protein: CASSLFDRVETQYF

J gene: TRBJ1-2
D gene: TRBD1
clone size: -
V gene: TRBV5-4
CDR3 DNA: TGTGCCAGCAGCCCAGGGGGCGGCTATGGCTACACCTTC
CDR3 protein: CASSPGGGYGYTF

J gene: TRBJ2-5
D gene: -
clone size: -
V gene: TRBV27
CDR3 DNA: TGTGCCAGCAGTTTCGACCAAGAGACCCAGTACTTC
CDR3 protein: CASSFDQETQYF

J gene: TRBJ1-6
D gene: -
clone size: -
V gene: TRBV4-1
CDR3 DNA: TGCGCCAGCAGCCAAGATCTTGCGGGGGGTGTAACACCCCTCCACTTT
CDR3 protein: CASSQDLAGGVTPLHF

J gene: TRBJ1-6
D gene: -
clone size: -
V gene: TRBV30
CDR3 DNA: TGTGCCTGGAGTGTACTGGCGGGCCACAATTCACCCCTCCACTTT
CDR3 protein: CAWSVLAGHNSPLHF

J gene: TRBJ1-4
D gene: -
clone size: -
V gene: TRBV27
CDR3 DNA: TGTGCCAGCAGCGGACTAACAACTAATGAAAAACTGTTTTTT
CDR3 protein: CASSGLTTNEKLFF

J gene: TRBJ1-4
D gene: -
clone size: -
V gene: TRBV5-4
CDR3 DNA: TGTGCCAGCAGCTTGACCGGGGTCGAGGAAAAACTGTTTTTT
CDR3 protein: CASSLTGVEEKLFF

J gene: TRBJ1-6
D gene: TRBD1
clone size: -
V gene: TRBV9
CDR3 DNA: TGTGCCAGCAGCGTAGATGGGACAGGGGGCAATTCACCCCTCCACTTT
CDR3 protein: CASSVDGTGGNSPLHF

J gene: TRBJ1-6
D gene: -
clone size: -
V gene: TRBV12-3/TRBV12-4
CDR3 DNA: TGTGCCAGCGGTATGACAGAAAATTCACCCCTCCACTTT
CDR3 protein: CASGMTENSPLHF

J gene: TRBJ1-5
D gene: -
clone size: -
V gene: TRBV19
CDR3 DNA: TGTGCCAGTGGACCGACAGGACCAGATGGCAATCAGCCCCAGCATTTT
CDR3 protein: CASGPTGPDGNQPQHF

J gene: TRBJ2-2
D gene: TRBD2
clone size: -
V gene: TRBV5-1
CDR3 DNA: TGCGCCAGCAGCGGGACTCCGGGGGGGATGAACACCGGGGAGCTGTTTTTT
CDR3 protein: CASSGTPGGMNTGELFF

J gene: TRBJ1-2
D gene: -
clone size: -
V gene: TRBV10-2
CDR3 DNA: TGCGCCAGCAGTAAAGGACAGAACTATGGCTACACCTTC
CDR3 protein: CASSKGQNYGYTF

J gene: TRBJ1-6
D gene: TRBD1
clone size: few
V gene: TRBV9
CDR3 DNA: TGTGCCAGCAGCCGGTTGGGACAGACGTTTTACCGTTCACCCCTCCACTTT
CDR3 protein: CASSRLGQTFYRSPLHF

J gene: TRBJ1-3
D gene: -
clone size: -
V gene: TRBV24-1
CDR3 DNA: TGTGCCACCAGTGACCACAGGGACTCTGGAAACACCATATATTTT
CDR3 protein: CATSDHRDSGNTIYF

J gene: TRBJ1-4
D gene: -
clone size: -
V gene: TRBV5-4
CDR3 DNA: TGTGCCAGTTCGGTAGGGGCGGAAAAACTGTTTTTT
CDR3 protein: CASSVGAEKLFF

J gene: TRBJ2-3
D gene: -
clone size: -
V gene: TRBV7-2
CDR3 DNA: TGTGCCAGCAGCTTAGACTGGACAGATACGCAGTATTTT
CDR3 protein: CASSLDWTDTQYF